The source of this T cell receptor beta chain is a study of radiation and T cells in renal cell carcinoma. Profiled with immunoSEQ multiplex PCR; TCRdb holds only in-frame clones, not every one. The table shows 100,000 to 150,000 clones, with about four fifths occurring only once. Time point described: blood 2 weeks post-SBRT. Treatment meaning: 15 Gy SBRT to primary tumor, nephrectomy 4 weeks later. V was clipped by 7 bases and J by 1 base; unmatched bases: 6. CDR1 is SQVTM and CDR2 is ANQGSEA in the germline V gene. The CDR3 extends over 15 amino acids. The receptor was isolated from a man in his fifties with renal cell carcinoma. The J gene is TRBJ2-2, the V gene TRBV29-1, with 10 bases aligning to TRBD2. Sequencing used blood, obtained from a patient whose treatment included radiotherapy and nephrectomy. The DNA for the CDR3 is TGCAGCGCCCGATGGACTAGCGGGAACACCGGGGAGCTGTTTTTT. This gives the protein CSARWTSGNTGELFF.